A single sample is the source of the 2 T cell receptor beta chains below, sequenced in a study of control samples from healthy donors and cancer patients. The protocol was immunoSEQ multiplex PCR, while the TCRdb copy is restricted to in-frame clones and leaves out a portion. The top ten clones hold about 1.4% of a sample with approximately 220,000 clones, about 94% of them seen once. Material for sequencing was blood. Receptor source: a man aged 50 or older in good health.

The rearrangement links TRBV28 to TRBJ1-1; maybe TRBD1 (5 bases). The V end was cut by 3 bases, the J end by 4 bases, with 12 bases between. The CDR3 consists of 14 residues. Germline CDR1 is MDHEN and CDR2 is SYDVKM. Here the CDR3 DNA reads TGTGCCAGCAGTTTGGTTGGGGCGGGCACTGAAGCTTTCTTT. Protein product: CASSLVGAGTEAFF.

V and J are TRBV2 and TRBJ2-1; 9 bases are a match to TRBD2. Trimming cost V 7 bases and J 3 bases; bases outside gene matches: 7. From germline, CDR1 is SNHLY and CDR2 FYNNEI. CDR3 length: 15 amino acids. The CDR3 region is CASKRRGGDYNEQFF. The CDR3 DNA reads TGTGCCAGCAAAAGGCGGGGGGGAGACTACAATGAGCAGTTCTTC. Complete variable domain (other parts from reference TRBV2 and TRBJ2-1): EPEVTQTPSHQVTQMGQEVILRCVPISNHLYFYWYRQILGQKVEFLVSFYNNEISEKSEIFDDQFSVERPDGSNFTLKIRSTKLEDSAMYFCASKRRGGDYNEQFFGPGTRLTVL.